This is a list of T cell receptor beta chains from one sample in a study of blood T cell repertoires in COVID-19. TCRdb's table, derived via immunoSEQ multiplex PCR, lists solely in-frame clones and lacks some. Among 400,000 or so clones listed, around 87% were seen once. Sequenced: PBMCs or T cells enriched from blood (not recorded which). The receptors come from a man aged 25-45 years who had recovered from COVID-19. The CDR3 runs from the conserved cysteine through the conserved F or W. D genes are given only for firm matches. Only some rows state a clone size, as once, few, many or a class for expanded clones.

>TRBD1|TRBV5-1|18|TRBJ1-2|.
TGCGCCAGCAGCTTGAGAAAGGTCCGGGACAGGGGTATCTATGGCTACACCTTC
CASSLRKVRDRGIYGYTF
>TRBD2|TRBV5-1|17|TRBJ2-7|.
TGCGCCAGCAGCGAGCACCCGGGACTAGCGGGAGTCTACGAGCAGTACTTC
CASSEHPGLAGVYEQYF
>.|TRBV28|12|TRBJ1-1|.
TGTGCCAGCAGACTCAGGGGCACTGAAGCTTTCTTT
CASRLRGTEAFF
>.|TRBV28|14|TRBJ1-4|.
TGTGCCAGCAGTTCGGTTACAACTAATGAAAAACTGTTTTTT
CASSSVTTNEKLFF
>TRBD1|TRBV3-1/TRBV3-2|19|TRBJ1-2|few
TGTGCCAGCAGCCAAGGATTCCCGGGACAGGGCGGTTCTAACTATGGCTACACCTTC
CASSQGFPGQGGSNYGYTF
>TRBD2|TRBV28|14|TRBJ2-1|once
TGTGCCAGCAGTTTACGGCTAGCGGGAGGGCCGAAACTCTTC
CASSLRLAGGPKLF
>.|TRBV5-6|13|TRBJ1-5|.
TGTGCCAGCAGCTCGGCGGGCAATCAGCCCCAGCATTTT
CASSSAGNQPQHF
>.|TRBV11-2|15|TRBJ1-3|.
TGTGCCAGCAGCTCCCCAAGGGGTCCTGGAAACACCATATATTTT
CASSSPRGPGNTIYF
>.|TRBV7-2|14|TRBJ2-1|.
TGTGCCAGCAGCTTAGCGGGAGTTCGGGGAGAACAGTTCTTC
CASSLAGVRGEQFF
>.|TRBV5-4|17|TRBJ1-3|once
TGTGCCAGCAGCTTGGCTCAGAGGGAGAGGACTGGAAACACCATATATTTT
CASSLAQRERTGNTIYF
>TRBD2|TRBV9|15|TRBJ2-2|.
TGTGCCAGCAGCGTAGACGGGAGGCGGGCCGGGGAGCTGTTTTTT
CASSVDGRRAGELFF
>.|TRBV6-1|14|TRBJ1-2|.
TGTGCCAGCAGTGAAGGCGGCATCTCCTATGGCTACACCTTC
CASSEGGISYGYTF
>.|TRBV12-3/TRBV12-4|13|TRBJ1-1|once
TGTGCCAGTACTGTGACAGACCCATTTGAAGCTTTCTTT
CASTVTDPFEAFF
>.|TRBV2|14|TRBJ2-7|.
TGTGCCAGCAGTGAAGGGACACCTCCCTACGAGCAGTACTTC
CASSEGTPPYEQYF
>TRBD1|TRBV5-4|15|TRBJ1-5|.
TGTGCCAGCAGCAAACAGGGGGCAGGGAATCAGCCCCAGCATTTT
CASSKQGAGNQPQHF
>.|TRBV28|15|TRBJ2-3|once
TGTGCCAGCAGTCTAAATCCCCGGGACACCGATACGCAGTATTTT
CASSLNPRDTDTQYF
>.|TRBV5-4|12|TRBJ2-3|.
TGTGCCAGCAGCTTTAGCGCAGATACGCAGTATTTT
CASSFSADTQYF
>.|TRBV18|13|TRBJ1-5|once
TGTGCCAGCTCACCAGGGGAGCGGGAGCCCCAGCATTTT
CASSPGEREPQHF
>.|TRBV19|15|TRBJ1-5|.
TGTGCCAGTAGGAGAGTGGGGGGTAGCAATCAGCCCCAGCATTTT
CASRRVGGSNQPQHF
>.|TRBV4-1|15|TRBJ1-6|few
TGCGCCAGCAGCCAAGAGTTGAGGCCTAATTCACCCCTCCACTTT
CASSQELRPNSPLHF
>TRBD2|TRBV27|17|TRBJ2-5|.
TGTGCCAGCAGTTTATCTCTAGCGGGAGGGCCACGGGAGACCCAGTACTTC
CASSLSLAGGPRETQYF
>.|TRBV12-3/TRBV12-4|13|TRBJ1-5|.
TGTGCCAGCAGCCCACACAGGGATCAGCCCCAGCATTTT
CASSPHRDQPQHF
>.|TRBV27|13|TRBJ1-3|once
TGTGCCAGCGCGAGGGGGTCTGGAAACACCATATATTTT
CASARGSGNTIYF
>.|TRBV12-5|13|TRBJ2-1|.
TGTGCTAGTAGTGAGGCACCCTACAATGAGCAGTTCTTC
CASSEAPYNEQFF
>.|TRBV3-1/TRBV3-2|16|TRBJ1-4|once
TGTGCCAGCAGCGCTACCTCAGGGGCAACTAATGAAAAACTGTTTTTT
CASSATSGATNEKLFF